This T cell receptor (beta chain) was identified in a study of blood T cell repertoires in COVID-19. This clone was picked up a small number of times. The data were produced by immunoSEQ multiplex PCR, yet TCRdb's version contains in-frame clones alone and is incomplete. The data hold roughly 200,000 clones, with about 81% observed a single time. CDR3 length: 15 residues. Trimming removed 0 bases from V and 2 bases from J, with 9 bases in between. Germline V gene sequence: CDR1 KGHDR, CDR2 SFDVKD. Sequencing used peripheral blood. The chain couples TRBV24-1 to TRBJ2-5; no definite D call. This TCR derives from a woman aged 80 or older with COVID-19, enrolled during active disease. CDR3 sequence reads: CATSDLVGTQETQYF. The DNA of the CDR3 is TGTGCCACCAGTGATTTGGTGGGCACGCAAGAGACCCAGTACTTC.